A selection of T cell receptor beta chains follows, all from one sample in a study of regulatory T cells in long-lasting Graves disease. Using its own MiXCR run on the multiplex PCR reads, TCRdb lists one record per CDR3 protein. The sample yields about 470,000 distinct CDR3 sequences, less than 25% seen once. Sequenced material: peripheral blood mononuclear cells (PBMCs), taken when the disease was refractory, from a patient treated with antithyroid drugs. The receptors shown here come from a female donor with Graves disease. Each CDR3 is given with its conserved first and last residue. A D gene is named only where the DNA matches it firmly. Size tells how often a clone was seen (once, few, many) or the class of an expanded clone, and some rows leave it out.

>TRBJ1-6|NA|few|TRBV27
TGTGCCAGCAGTTTCTTAAATTCACCCCTCCACTTT
CASSFLNSPLHF
>TRBJ2-1|NA|NA|TRBV7-9
TGTGCCAGCAGCTCGACTAGTCAGTTCTTC
CASSSTSQFF
>TRBJ2-7|NA|many|TRBV11-2
TGTGCCAGCAGCTTGATAGGGATCTCCTACGAGCAGTACTTC
CASSLIGISYEQYF
>TRBJ1-2|NA|NA|TRBV6-1
TGTGCCACTGCCGGAGGGTTCAGCTATGGCTACACCTTC
CATAGGFSYGYTF
>TRBJ1-2|TRBD1|many|TRBV29-1
TGCAGCGTCCTGACAGGGGACTATGGCTACACCTTC
CSVLTGDYGYTF
>TRBJ1-1|TRBD1|few|TRBV7-3
TGTGCCAGCAGCCTACGCAGGGGGAGTGCTGAAGCTTTCTTT
CASSLRRGSAEAFF
>TRBJ2-7|TRBD2|many|TRBV12-3/TRBV12-4
TGTGCCAGCAGTTTTGTGGCTAGCGGGAGGACCTACGAGCAGTACTTC
CASSFVASGRTYEQYF
>TRBJ2-7|NA|many|TRBV27
TGTGCCAGCACCCTGAGGGGGGGCCCAACCTACGAGCAGTACTTC
CASTLRGGPTYEQYF
>TRBJ2-1|TRBD2|NA|TRBV2
TGTGCCAGCAGTGATTTAGCGGGAGTTAACAATGAGCAGTTCTTC
CASSDLAGVNNEQFF
>TRBJ2-1|NA|once|TRBV11-3
TGTGCCAGCAGCCCCCTCGGAGATTCGAGCTCCTACAATGAGCAGTTCTTC
CASSPLGDSSSYNEQFF
>TRBJ2-1|TRBD2|few|TRBV5-1
TGCGCCAGCAGCTTGGGGACTAGCGGACTATACAATGAGCAGTTCTTC
CASSLGTSGLYNEQFF
>TRBJ2-3|TRBD2|NA|TRBV9
TGTGCCAGCAGCGTAGCTAGCGGGATTTCTACAGATACGCAGTATTTT
CASSVASGISTDTQYF
>TRBJ2-5|TRBD1|NA|TRBV27
TGTGCCAGCAGTTACCGGGACAGCCCCGGAGAGGGCCAGTACTTC
CASSYRDSPGEGQYF
>TRBJ1-1|NA|NA|TRBV19
TGTGCCAGTAGTATAGCGGGACTCATGAACACTGAAGCTTTCTTT
CASSIAGLMNTEAFF
>TRBJ2-7|NA|few|TRBV7-8
TGTGCCAGCAGCCCAAGGACACCGAAATCCTACGAGCAGTACTTC
CASSPRTPKSYEQYF
>TRBJ2-7|TRBD1|many|TRBV2
TGTGCCAGCAGTGAGGGGACAGGATCCTACGAGCAGTACTTC
CASSEGTGSYEQYF
>TRBJ2-7|NA|NA|TRBV4-1
TGCGCCAGCAGCCAAGATCTGCTTCAGTACGAGCAGTACTTC
CASSQDLLQYEQYF
>TRBJ2-7|NA|NA|TRBV20-1
TGCAGTGCTAGAGTGCTTTCCGGGACGACATACTTC
CSARVLSGTTYF
>TRBJ2-7|NA|NA|TRBV6-5
TGTGCCAGCAGTTACTCGGCAAGCCACGAGCAGTACTTC
CASSYSASHEQYF
>TRBJ2-5|NA|NA|TRBV7-6
TGTGCCAGCAGCCTTCGGTTCCAGAGGTCGGAGAGGGTTAAGCAAGAGACCCAGTACTTC
CASSLRFQRSERVKQETQYF
>TRBJ2-7|NA|many|TRBV3-1
TGTGCCAGCAGCGAACAGGCAACCTACGAGCAGTACTTC
CASSEQATYEQYF
>TRBJ2-6|NA|few|TRBV4-1
TGCGCCAGCAGCCAAGATCTTTCAGGGTATGAGGCCAACGTCCTGACTTTC
CASSQDLSGYEANVLTF
>TRBJ1-1|NA|many|TRBV28
TGTGCCAGCAGTTTAATGGGGGGGTTTAACACTGAAGCTTTCTTT
CASSLMGGFNTEAFF
>TRBJ2-5|TRBD1|many|TRBV27
TGTGCCAGCAGCTGGACAGGGGCCGAGACCCAGTACTTC
CASSWTGAETQYF
>TRBJ2-7|TRBD2|NA|TRBV4-1
TGCGCCAGCAGCCAAGATCCCCTAGCGGGAGTATGGGAGCAGTACTTC
CASSQDPLAGVWEQYF